The 30 T cell receptor beta chains given below trace back to one sample, sequenced in a study of T cell repertoires in aging, cancer and after chemotherapy. Amplification of TCR beta used genomic DNA extracted from peripheral blood. A mixed TRB-A/B primer pool amplified rearranged TRB by multiplex touch-down PCR. TCRdb fed the multiplex PCR reads into MiXCR, producing one record per CDR3 protein. Here the sample spans a few thousand distinct CDR3 sequences, about 25% being singletons. The sample comprised blood. These receptors were collected from a human donor in good health.

By proportion, this clonotype is medium-sized. The gene calls are TRBV10-3 and TRBJ2-3; the match to TRBD1 covers 10 bases. Germline CDR1 reads ENHRY; CDR2 reads SYGVKD. This CDR3 has 16 amino acids. The ends lost 0 bases at V and 5 bases at J; junction bases unmatched: 5. CDR3 nucleotide sequence: TGTGCCATCAGTGAGTCGCCGGGACAGGGGCTAGATACGCAGTATTTT. Translating it yields CAISESPGQGLDTQYF.

By proportion, this clonotype is medium-sized. This rearrangement joins TRBV5-4 to TRBJ1-2, with D maybe TRBD1 (5 bases). From germline, CDR1 is SGHNT and CDR2 YYREEE (reference sequence). Trimming pared 7 bases from V and 7 bases from J, leaving 23 bases between. The CDR3 has 15 amino acids. CDR3 in amino acids: CASLPAGGGLLGYTF. The CDR3 DNA sequence: TGTGCCAGCCTCCCGGCGGGGGGTGGCCTTCTTGGCTACACCTTC. The complete variable domain, with remaining parts taken from reference TRBV5-4 and TRBJ1-2, reads ETGVTQSPTHLIKTRGQQVTLRCSSQSGHNTVSWYQQALGQGPQFIFQYYREEENGRGNFPPRFSGLQFPNYSSELNVNALELDDSALYLCASLPAGGGLLGYTFGSGTRLTVV.

J is TRBJ2-2 and V is TRBV4-3; the D is unclear. Germline V gives CDR1 LGHNA, CDR2 YSLEER. The CDR3 consists of 15 residues. Deletions cut 1 base from V and 1 base from J, with 7 bases between. The DNA for the CDR3 is TGCGCCAGCAGCCAAGTCTCCAGGAACACCGGGGAGCTGTTTTTT. This sequence encodes CASSQVSRNTGELFF.

This clonotype is termed medium-sized. This chain joins TRBV14 and TRBJ2-1; the D is unclear. Between the trimmed V and J ends, which lost 1 base and 8 bases, there was a span of 15 bases. This CDR3 spans 15 amino acids. Germline values: CDR1 SGHDN, CDR2 FVKESK. The CDR3 DNA follows: TGTGCCAGCAGCCAAGGGTGGGGTCCCGCCGATGAGCAGTTCTTC. Amino acids: CASSQGWGPADEQFF. Filled out from reference TRBV14 and TRBJ2-1, the complete variable domain reads EAGVTQFPSHSVIEKGQTVTLRCDPISGHDNLYWYRRVMGKEIKFLLHFVKESKQDESGMPNNRFLAERTGGTYSTLKVQPAELEDSGVYFCASSQGWGPADEQFFGPGTRLTVL.

The chain couples TRBV2 to TRBJ2-3; the D gene is possibly TRBD1 (5 bases). Germline V gene lookup returns CDR1 SNHLY and CDR2 FYNNEI. This CDR3 spans 11 amino acids. V lost 8 bases and J lost 9, with 12 bases in between. The CDR3 protein is CASRRQGTQYF. CDR3 sequence (DNA): TGTGCCAGCCGCCGGCAGGGAACGCAGTATTTT.

This clonotype was found a few times. The chain's CDR3 is CAWSVQDGTEAFF. CDR3 coding DNA: TGTGCCTGGAGTGTACAAGACGGCACTGAAGCTTTCTTT. The V gene is TRBV30, the J gene TRBJ1-1; D not resolved. The CDR3 contains 13 residues. Germline assignment: CDR1 GTSNPN and CDR2 SVGIG (reference sequence). V was cut by 0 bases and J by 4 bases, with 9 bases left in between.

This clonotype ranks as medium-sized. The rearrangement joins TRBV6-6 to TRBJ2-7, with 8 bases identical to TRBD1. After removal of 6 bases from V and 4 bases from J, the junction contained 11 bases not matched to a gene. CDR1 and CDR2 (germline): MNHNY, SVGAGI (reference sequence). The CDR3 runs to 15 residues. The CDR3: CASRWDRSGLYEQYF. For the CDR3, the DNA is TGTGCCAGCAGATGGGACAGGTCGGGGCTTTACGAGCAGTACTTC.

This clonotype rates as medium-sized. The chain links TRBV30 to TRBJ1-1; D uncertain. Trimming removed 0 bases from V and 4 bases from J, with 18 bases in between. This CDR3 contains 16 residues. Looked up from germline, CDR1 is GTSNPN and CDR2 is SVGIG (reference sequence). The CDR3 spells CAWSVRVSGPGTEAFF. CDR3 DNA sequence: TGTGCCTGGAGTGTACGAGTTTCGGGTCCAGGCACTGAAGCTTTCTTT.

In this sample, this clonotype is medium-sized. This rearrangement joins TRBV5-6 to TRBJ2-1, with 8 bases that match TRBD2. In germline, CDR1 is SGHDT, CDR2 YYEEEE. V was pared by 1 base and J by 8 bases, with 8 bases of the junction left unmatched. This CDR3 contains 15 residues. The CDR3 loop reads CASSLYSGGGYEQFF. CDR3 DNA: TGTGCCAGCAGCTTGTATTCCGGGGGGGGCTATGAGCAGTTCTTC.

This clonotype was recorded only once. A single base separates this from a much larger clone, so it may be a read error. This chain connects TRBV19 to TRBJ1-4, with unresolved D. Germline CDR1 reads LNHDA; CDR2 reads SQIVND (reference sequence). This CDR3 spans 14 amino acids. The CDR3 DNA is TGTGCCATTAGTATACAGCCTTTAAATGAAAAACTGTTTTTT. Amino acid sequence: CAISIQPLNEKLFF.

This clonotype appeared a single time. It may be a read error: a sequence one base away is much more abundant. The rearrangement uses TRBV19 and TRBJ1-1, with D uncertain. CDR3 length: 11 residues. The germline CDR1 and CDR2 sequences are LNHDA and SQIVND (reference sequence). CDR3 bases: TGTGCCATATCAGGATTCACTGAAGCTCTCTTT. This sequence encodes CAISGFTEALF.

This clonotype was detected a few times. V usage is TRBV21-1 and J usage is TRBJ1-5. TRBV21-1 is shown as a pseudogene. This CDR3 has 11 residues. The CDR3 region is CASTLDQPQHF. CDR3 nucleotide sequence: TGTGCCAGCACCTTGGACCAGCCCCAGCATTTT.

This sequence joins TRBV20-1 and TRBJ2-2; D is ambiguous. Germline V gene lookup returns CDR1 DFQATT and CDR2 SNEGSKA (reference sequence). Between the trimmed V and J ends, which lost 3 bases and 5 bases, there was a span of 10 bases. The CDR3 covers 13 residues. Here the CDR3 DNA reads TGCAGTGCTAGCGAGCCCCAGACCGGGGAGCTGTTTTTT. Translated: CSASEPQTGELFF.

For this clonotype: This sequence may be a read error, since a much larger clone differs from it by one base. The V gene is TRBV19, the J gene TRBJ2-5, with 10 bases matching TRBD2. Trimming removed 6 bases from V and 2 bases from J; junction bases left unmatched: 9. Germline V gives CDR1 LNHDA, CDR2 SQIVND (reference sequence). The CDR3 sequence is 16 residues long. CDR3 DNA sequence: TGTGCCAGTAGACACCACCTGACTAGCGGGCAAGAGACCCAGTACTTC. Its protein product is CASRHHLTSGQETQYF.

Comments on this clonotype: An end of the junction differs from the germline gene, which may be a read error. The rearrangement links TRBV5-4 to TRBJ1-1; 12 bases agree with TRBD1. Per germline, CDR1 SGHNT and CDR2 YYREEE (reference sequence). This CDR3 spans 17 amino acids. DNA of the CDR3: TGTGCCAGCAGCTCCCGGGACAGGGGGCGCTTGGGCACTGAAACTTTCTTT. Residues: CASSSRDRGRLGTETFF.

Judged by abundance, this clonotype is medium-sized (0.01 to 0.1%). V usage is TRBV27 and J usage is TRBJ1-1; D is undetermined. The V gene's germline CDR1 is MNHEY and CDR2 SMNVEV (reference sequence). The V end lost 5 bases, the J end lost 3 bases, and 10 bases lay between the germline ends. The CDR3 has 13 amino acids. Here the CDR3 reads CASSPSGYTEAFF. The CDR3 DNA reads as TGTGCCAGCAGTCCCTCCGGGTACACTGAAGCTTTCTTT.

This clonotype counts as medium-sized. The rearrangement uses TRBV19 and TRBJ2-4; 7 nucleotides match TRBD2. The CDR3 loop spans 14 amino acids. Germline V CDR1 and CDR2: LNHDA, SQIVND (reference sequence). V lost 3 bases to trimming and J lost 8 bases; unmatched junction nucleotides: 7. This chain's CDR3 is CASSMGLAADIQYF. The DNA for the CDR3 is TGTGCCAGTAGTATGGGGCTAGCGGCGGACATTCAGTACTTC. The whole variable domain, filled in from reference TRBV19 and TRBJ2-4, reads DGGITQSPKYLFRKEGQNVTLSCEQNLNHDAMYWYRQDPGQGLRLIYYSQIVNDFQKGDIAEGYSVSREKKESFPLTVTSAQKNPTAFYLCASSMGLAADIQYFGAGTRLSVL.

This chain links TRBV5-4 with TRBJ1-1, with a possible D match to TRBD1 (6 bases). Trimming left V 4 bases short and J 2 bases short, with 15 bases between. The CDR3 sequence is 15 residues long. Germline CDR1 and CDR2: SGHNT and YYREEE (reference sequence). The chain's CDR3 is CASSPRPGVNTEAFF. The CDR3 nucleotides read TGTGCCAGCAGCCCACGTCCAGGGGTTAACACTGAAGCTTTCTTT.

In this sample, this clonotype is large. The CDR3 DNA reads TGCAGCGTTGGCACTAGCGGGAGCGGGGAGCTGTTTTTT. It encodes CSVGTSGSGELFF. The chain has TRBV29-1 and TRBJ2-2; TRBD2 matches at 11 bases. With 4 bases clipped from V and 7 bases from J, the junction kept 2 bases outside the gene matches. The CDR3 is 13 amino acids. In germline, CDR1 is SQVTM, CDR2 ANQGSEA.

This clonotype occurred a few times. The V gene is TRBV7-9, the J gene TRBJ1-1, with no clear D. The ends were cut back, 1 base at V and 1 base at J, with 7 bases in the middle. Germline V lookup: CDR1 SEHNR, CDR2 FQNEAQ (reference sequence). CDR3 length: 14 amino acids. The CDR3 here is CASSLVLSNTEAFF. DNA of the CDR3: TGTGCCAGCAGCTTAGTGCTGTCGAACACTGAAGCTTTCTTT.

This clonotype qualifies as medium-sized. The chain employs TRBV30 and TRBJ1-6; D call uncertain. V was cut by 3 bases and J by 4 bases, with 13 bases left in between. Germline lookup yields CDR1 GTSNPN and CDR2 SVGIG (reference sequence). This CDR3 region has 15 residues. The DNA of the CDR3 is TGTGCCTGGAGGGCCGGGCGGCTTTATAATTCACCCCTCCACTTT. Residues: CAWRAGRLYNSPLHF.

This chain connects TRBV28 to TRBJ1-4; D gene uncertain. The CDR3 is 12 residues long. Trimming removed 7 bases from V and 5 bases from J, with 8 bases in between. Germline V lookup: CDR1 MDHEN, CDR2 SYDVKM. CDR3 amino acids: CASTSNNEKLFF. For the CDR3, the DNA is TGTGCCAGCACGAGTAACAATGAAAAACTGTTTTTT.

This clonotype is medium-sized within its sample. This chain uses TRBV6-1 with TRBJ2-3, with 12 bases matching TRBD2. CDR1 and CDR2 (germline): MNHNS, SASEGT. After removal of 7 bases from V and 5 bases from J, the junction contained 7 bases not matched to a gene. The CDR3 runs 15 residues. CDR3: CASNGLAGSGDTQYF. The DNA for the CDR3 is TGTGCCAGCAACGGACTAGCGGGAAGCGGAGATACGCAGTATTTT.

CDR3 residues: CASSLGQVNTEAFF. The CDR3 coding sequence is TGCGCCAGCAGCTTAGGACAGGTGAACACTGAAGCTTTCTTT. The chain joins TRBV5-1 to TRBJ1-1, with TRBD1 identical over 7 bases. V dropped 2 bases and J dropped 0; count of bases not matched to a gene: 1. The CDR3 length is 14 residues. The V gene's germline CDR1 is SGHRS and CDR2 YFSETQ.

This clonotype is classed as medium-sized. The chain couples TRBV18 to TRBJ1-5, with D possibly matching TRBD1 (5 bases). V dropped 6 bases and J dropped 5 bases, with 11 bases sitting between them. CDR3 length: 13 residues. Germline loops: CDR1 KGHSH, CDR2 LQKENI. The CDR3 region has the DNA TGTGCCAGCTCCTCACAGGCGGATCAGCCCCAGCATTTT. Residues: CASSSQADQPQHF.

The chain couples TRBV10-3 to TRBJ1-6; no reliable D call. Looked up from germline, CDR1 is ENHRY and CDR2 is SYGVKD. The CDR3 totals 16 residues. V dropped 2 bases and J dropped 0 bases, with 8 bases sitting between them. The CDR3 DNA follows: TGTGCCATCAGTGAGGGCAGAAGCTCCTATAATTCACCCCTCCACTTT. It yields the protein CAISEGRSSYNSPLHF.

The chain employs TRBV10-3 and TRBJ1-1; D ambiguous. Trimming pared 0 bases from V and 1 base from J, leaving 6 bases between. The CDR3 runs to 14 residues. Germline lookup yields CDR1 ENHRY and CDR2 SYGVKD. The CDR3 region is CAISESPGNTEAFF. CDR3 DNA: TGTGCCATCAGTGAGTCACCCGGGAACACTGAAGCTTTCTTT.

In its sample, this clonotype ranks as large. The chain has TRBV29-1 and TRBJ2-1; 10 nucleotides line up with TRBD2. Germline CDR1 SQVTM, CDR2 ANQGSEA. This CDR3 has 16 amino acids. V shed 1 base, J shed 1 base, and the junction held 4 bases outside the gene matches. Here the CDR3 reads CSVEASGSTSYNEQFF. The CDR3 DNA follows: TGCAGCGTTGAAGCTAGCGGGAGTACTTCCTACAATGAGCAGTTCTTC.

By share of the sample, this clonotype is medium-sized. The rearrangement links TRBV19 to TRBJ2-5, with no clear D. Germline V lookup: CDR1 LNHDA, CDR2 SQIVND (reference sequence). Trimming removed 2 bases from V and 5 bases from J, with 15 bases in between. This CDR3 comprises 15 residues. CDR3 sequence: CASSILEGGEETQYF. The CDR3 DNA reads TGTGCCAGTAGTATACTAGAAGGCGGTGAGGAGACCCAGTACTTC.

By sample fraction, this clonotype is medium-sized (0.01 to 0.1%). The CDR3 DNA reads TGTGCCAGTAGTATCTCCGGTGGACTAGCGGGAAGTGAGCAGTTCTTC. Its translation: CASSISGGLAGSEQFF. The chain couples TRBV19 to TRBJ2-1; TRBD2 aligns across 12 bases. After removal of 3 bases from V and 9 bases from J, the junction contained 9 bases not matched to a gene. The germline V gene encodes CDR1 LNHDA and CDR2 SQIVND (reference sequence). This CDR3 region has 16 residues.